This TCR beta chain derives from a study of T cell changes during pregnancy in multiple sclerosis. Clones were read by immunoSEQ multiplex PCR, and TCRdb kept only the in-frame ones, dropping some. This table has about 70,000 clones, approximately 92% appearing once. The origin of this receptor is a female donor in good health, enrolled as a control in a pregnancy study. Sequencing used CD8+ T cells from peripheral blood mononuclear cells, obtained in the third trimester of pregnancy.

The DNA of the CDR3 is TGCGCCAGCAGCCAAAACCCCGGGACAGGGAGCTCACCCCTCCACTTT. Translation gives CASSQNPGTGSSPLHF. V and J are TRBV4-3 and TRBJ1-6; 9 bases are shared with TRBD1. V dropped 2 bases and J dropped 10; count of bases not matched to a gene: 9. Per the germline V gene, CDR1 is LGHNA and CDR2 is YSLEER. The CDR3 has 16 residues.